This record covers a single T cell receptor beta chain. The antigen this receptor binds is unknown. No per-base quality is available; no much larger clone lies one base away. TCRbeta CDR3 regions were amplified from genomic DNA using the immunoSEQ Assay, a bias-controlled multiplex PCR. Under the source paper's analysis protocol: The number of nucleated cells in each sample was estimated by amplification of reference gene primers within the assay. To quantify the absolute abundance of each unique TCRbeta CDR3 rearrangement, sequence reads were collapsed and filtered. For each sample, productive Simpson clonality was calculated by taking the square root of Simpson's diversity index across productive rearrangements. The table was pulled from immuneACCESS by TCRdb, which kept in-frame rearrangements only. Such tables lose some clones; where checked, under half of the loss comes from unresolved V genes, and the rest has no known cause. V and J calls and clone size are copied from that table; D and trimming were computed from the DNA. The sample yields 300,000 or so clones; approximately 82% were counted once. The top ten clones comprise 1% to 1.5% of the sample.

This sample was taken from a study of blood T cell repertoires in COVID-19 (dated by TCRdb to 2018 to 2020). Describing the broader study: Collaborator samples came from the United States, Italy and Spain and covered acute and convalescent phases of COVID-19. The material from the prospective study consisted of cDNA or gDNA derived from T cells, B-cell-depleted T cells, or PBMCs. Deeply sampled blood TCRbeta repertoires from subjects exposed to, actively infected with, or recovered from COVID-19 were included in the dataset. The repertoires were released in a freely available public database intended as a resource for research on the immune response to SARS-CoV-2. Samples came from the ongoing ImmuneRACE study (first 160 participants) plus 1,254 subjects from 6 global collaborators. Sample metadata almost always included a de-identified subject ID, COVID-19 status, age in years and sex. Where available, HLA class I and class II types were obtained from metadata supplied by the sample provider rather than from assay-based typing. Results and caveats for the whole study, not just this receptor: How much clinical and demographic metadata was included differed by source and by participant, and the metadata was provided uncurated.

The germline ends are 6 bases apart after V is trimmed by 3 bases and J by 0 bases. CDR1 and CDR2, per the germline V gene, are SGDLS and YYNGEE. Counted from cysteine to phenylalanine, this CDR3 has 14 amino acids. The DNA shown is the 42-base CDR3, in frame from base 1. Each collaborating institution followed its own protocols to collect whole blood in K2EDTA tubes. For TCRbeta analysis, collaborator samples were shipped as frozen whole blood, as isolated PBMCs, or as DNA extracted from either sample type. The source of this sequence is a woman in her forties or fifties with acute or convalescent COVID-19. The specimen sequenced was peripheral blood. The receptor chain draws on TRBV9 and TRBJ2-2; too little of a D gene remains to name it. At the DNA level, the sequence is TGTGCCAGCAGCGATCCTTCGAACACCGGGGAGCTGTTTTTT. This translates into CASSDPSNTGELFF.